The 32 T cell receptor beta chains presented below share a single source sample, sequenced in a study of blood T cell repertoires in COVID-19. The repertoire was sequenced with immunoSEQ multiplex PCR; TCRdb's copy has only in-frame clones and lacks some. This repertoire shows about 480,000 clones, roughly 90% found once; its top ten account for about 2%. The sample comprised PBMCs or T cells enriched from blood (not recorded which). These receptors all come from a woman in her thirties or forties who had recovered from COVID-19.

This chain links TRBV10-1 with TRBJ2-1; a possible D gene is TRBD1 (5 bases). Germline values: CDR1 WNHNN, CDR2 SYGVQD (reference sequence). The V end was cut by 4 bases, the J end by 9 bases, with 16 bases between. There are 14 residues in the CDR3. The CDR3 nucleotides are TGCGCCAGCAGTGGGGGCCTCAACACGGGTGAGCAGTTCTTC. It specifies CASSGGLNTGEQFF.

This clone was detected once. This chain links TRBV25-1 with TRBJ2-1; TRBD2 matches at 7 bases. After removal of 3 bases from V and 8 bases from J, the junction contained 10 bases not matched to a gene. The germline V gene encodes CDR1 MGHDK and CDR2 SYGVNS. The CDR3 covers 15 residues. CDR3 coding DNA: TGTGCCAGCAGTGACCCTAGCGGACCGGGGGATGAGCAGTTCTTC. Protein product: CASSDPSGPGDEQFF.

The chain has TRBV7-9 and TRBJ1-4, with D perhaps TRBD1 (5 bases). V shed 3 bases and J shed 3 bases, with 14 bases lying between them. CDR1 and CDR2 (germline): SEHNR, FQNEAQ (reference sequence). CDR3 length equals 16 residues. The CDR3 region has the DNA TGTGCCAGCAGCTTCTCCGGGACGGGGGCTAATGAAAAACTGTTTTTT. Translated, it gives CASSFSGTGANEKLFF.

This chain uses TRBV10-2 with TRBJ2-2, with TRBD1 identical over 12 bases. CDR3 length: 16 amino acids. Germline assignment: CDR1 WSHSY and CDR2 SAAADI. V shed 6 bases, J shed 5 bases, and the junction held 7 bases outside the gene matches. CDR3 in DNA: TGCGCCAGCAGGGGCCGGGACAGGGGGCCGACCGGGGAGCTGTTTTTT. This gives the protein CASRGRDRGPTGELFF.

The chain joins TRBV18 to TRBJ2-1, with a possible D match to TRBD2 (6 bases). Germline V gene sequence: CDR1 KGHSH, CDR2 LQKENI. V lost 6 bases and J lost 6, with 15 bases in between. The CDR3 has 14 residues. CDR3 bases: TGTGCCAGCTCCCCGGGGACTGGTTCCAATGAGCAGTTCTTC. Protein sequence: CASSPGTGSNEQFF.

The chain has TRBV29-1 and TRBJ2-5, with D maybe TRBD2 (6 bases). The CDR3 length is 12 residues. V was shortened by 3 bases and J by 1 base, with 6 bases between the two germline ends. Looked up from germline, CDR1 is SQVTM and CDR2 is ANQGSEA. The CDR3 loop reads CSVDGSQETQYF. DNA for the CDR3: TGCAGCGTTGACGGGAGCCAAGAGACCCAGTACTTC.

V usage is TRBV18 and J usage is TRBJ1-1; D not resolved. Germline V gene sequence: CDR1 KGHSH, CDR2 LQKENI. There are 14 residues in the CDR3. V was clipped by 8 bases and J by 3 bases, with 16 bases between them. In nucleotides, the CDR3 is TGTGCCAGCACACAACACCTGGGCGACACTGAAGCTTTCTTT. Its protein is CASTQHLGDTEAFF. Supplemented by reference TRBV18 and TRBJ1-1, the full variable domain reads NAGVMQNPRHLVRRRGQEARLRCSPMKGHSHVYWYRQLPEEGLKFMVYLQKENIIDESGMPKERFSAEFPKEGPSILRIQQVVRGDSAAYFCASTQHLGDTEAFFGQGTRLTVV.

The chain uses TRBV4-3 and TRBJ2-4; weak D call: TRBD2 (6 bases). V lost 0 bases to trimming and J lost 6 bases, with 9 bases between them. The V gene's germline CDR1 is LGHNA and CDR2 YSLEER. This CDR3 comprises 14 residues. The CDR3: CASSQDYGRNIQYF. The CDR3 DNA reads TGCGCCAGCAGCCAAGATTACGGGAGAAACATTCAGTACTTC.

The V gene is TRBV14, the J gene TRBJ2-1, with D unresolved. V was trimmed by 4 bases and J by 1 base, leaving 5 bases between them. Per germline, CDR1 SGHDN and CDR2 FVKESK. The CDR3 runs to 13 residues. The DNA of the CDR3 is TGTGCCAGCAGCCGAGTTTCCTACAATGAGCAGTTCTTC. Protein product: CASSRVSYNEQFF.

The CDR3 nucleotides read TGTGCCAGCAGCCAAGGATCCCCACGGGTTAACTATGGCTACACCTTC. This encodes CASSQGSPRVNYGYTF. The J gene is TRBJ1-2, the V gene TRBV14; the D is unclear. The CDR3 has 16 residues. V lost 1 base and J lost 1, with 13 bases in between. Germline values: CDR1 SGHDN, CDR2 FVKESK.

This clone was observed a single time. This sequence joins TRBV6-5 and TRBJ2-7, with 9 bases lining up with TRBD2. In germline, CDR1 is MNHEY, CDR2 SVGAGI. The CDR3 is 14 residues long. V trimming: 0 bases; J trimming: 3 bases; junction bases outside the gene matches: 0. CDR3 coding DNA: TGTGCCAGCAGTTACTCTAGCGGGAGCTACGAGCAGTACTTC. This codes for CASSYSSGSYEQYF.

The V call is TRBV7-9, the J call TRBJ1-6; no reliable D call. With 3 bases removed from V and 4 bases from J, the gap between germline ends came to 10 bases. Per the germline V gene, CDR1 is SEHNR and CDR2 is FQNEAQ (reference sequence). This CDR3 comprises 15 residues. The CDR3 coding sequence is TGTGCCAGCAGCTTCGGCGGGGAATATAATTCACCCCTCCACTTT. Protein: CASSFGGEYNSPLHF.

This chain's CDR3 is CASSQPGLAHNEQFF. CDR3 nucleotides: TGTGCCAGCAGCCAACCGGGACTAGCTCACAATGAGCAGTTCTTC. The chain is built from TRBV16 and TRBJ2-1; 9 positions agree with TRBD2. V was clipped by 2 bases and J by 5 bases; unmatched bases: 4. Per the germline V gene, CDR1 is KGHSY and CDR2 is FQNENV. There are 15 residues in the CDR3.

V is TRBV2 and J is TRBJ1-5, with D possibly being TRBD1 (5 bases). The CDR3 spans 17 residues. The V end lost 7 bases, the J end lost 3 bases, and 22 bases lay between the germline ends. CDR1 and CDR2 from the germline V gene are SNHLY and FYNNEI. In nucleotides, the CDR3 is TGTGCCAGCACCACCTACCTGGGAGGGGAGAACAATCAGCCCCAGCATTTT. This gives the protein CASTTYLGGENNQPQHF.

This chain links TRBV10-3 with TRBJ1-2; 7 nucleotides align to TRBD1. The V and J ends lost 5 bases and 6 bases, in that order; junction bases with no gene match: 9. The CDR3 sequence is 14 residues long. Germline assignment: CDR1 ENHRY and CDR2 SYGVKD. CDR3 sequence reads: CAISIDREVDGYTF. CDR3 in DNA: TGTGCCATCAGTATTGACAGGGAGGTCGATGGCTACACCTTC.

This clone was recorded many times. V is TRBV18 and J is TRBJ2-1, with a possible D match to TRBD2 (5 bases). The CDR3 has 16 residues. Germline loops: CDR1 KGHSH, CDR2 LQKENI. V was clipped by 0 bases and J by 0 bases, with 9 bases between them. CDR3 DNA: TGTGCCAGCTCACCACCTTGGGAGTTCTCCTACAATGAGCAGTTCTTC. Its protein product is CASSPPWEFSYNEQFF. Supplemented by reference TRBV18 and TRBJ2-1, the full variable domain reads NAGVMQNPRHLVRRRGQEARLRCSPMKGHSHVYWYRQLPEEGLKFMVYLQKENIIDESGMPKERFSAEFPKEGPSILRIQQVVRGDSAAYFCASSPPWEFSYNEQFFGPGTRLTVL.

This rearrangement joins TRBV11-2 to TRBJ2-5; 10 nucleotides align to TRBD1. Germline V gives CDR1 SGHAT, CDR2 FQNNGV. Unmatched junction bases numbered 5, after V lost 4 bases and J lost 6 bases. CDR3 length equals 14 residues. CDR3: CASSSGQGWKTQYF. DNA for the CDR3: TGTGCCAGCAGCTCGGGACAGGGGTGGAAGACCCAGTACTTC.

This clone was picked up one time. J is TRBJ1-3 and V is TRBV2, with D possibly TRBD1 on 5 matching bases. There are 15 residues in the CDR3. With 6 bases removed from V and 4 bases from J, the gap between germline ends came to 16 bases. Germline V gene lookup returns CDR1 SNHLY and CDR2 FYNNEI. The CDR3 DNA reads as TGTGCCAGCAGAGCCCGCGGAGGGGTGGGAAACACCATATATTTT. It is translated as CASRARGGVGNTIYF.

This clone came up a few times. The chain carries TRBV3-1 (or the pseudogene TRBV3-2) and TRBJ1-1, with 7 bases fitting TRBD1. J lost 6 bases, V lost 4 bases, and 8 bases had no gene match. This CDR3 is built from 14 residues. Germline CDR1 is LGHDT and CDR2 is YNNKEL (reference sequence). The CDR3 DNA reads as TGTGCCAGCAGCCCCCTGACAGGGCGGTCTGAAGCTTTCTTT. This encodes CASSPLTGRSEAFF.

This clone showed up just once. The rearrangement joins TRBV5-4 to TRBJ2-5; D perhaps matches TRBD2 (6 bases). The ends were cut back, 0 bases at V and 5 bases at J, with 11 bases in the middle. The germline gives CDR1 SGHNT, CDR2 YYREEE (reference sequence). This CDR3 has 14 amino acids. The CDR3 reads CASSLGGRGETQYF. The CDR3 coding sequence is TGTGCCAGCAGCTTGGGGGGCCGGGGGGAGACCCAGTACTTC. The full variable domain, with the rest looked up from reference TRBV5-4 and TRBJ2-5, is ETGVTQSPTHLIKTRGQQVTLRCSSQSGHNTVSWYQQALGQGPQFIFQYYREEENGRGNFPPRFSGLQFPNYSSELNVNALELDDSALYLCASSLGGRGETQYFGPGTRLLVL.

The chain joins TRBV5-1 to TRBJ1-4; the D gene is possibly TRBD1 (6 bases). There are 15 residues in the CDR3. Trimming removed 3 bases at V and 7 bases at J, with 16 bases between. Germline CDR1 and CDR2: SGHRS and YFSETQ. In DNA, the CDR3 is TGCGCCAGCAGCTCGCGGATGACAGGTGGTGAAAAACTGTTTTTT. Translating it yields CASSSRMTGGEKLFF.

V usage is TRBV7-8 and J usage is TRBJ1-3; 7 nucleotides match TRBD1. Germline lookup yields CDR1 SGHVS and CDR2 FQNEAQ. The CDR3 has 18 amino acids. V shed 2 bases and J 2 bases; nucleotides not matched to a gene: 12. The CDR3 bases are TGTGCCAGCAGCTTACGAGACAGGGTTCTACTGGCTGGAAACACCATATATTTT. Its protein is CASSLRDRVLLAGNTIYF.

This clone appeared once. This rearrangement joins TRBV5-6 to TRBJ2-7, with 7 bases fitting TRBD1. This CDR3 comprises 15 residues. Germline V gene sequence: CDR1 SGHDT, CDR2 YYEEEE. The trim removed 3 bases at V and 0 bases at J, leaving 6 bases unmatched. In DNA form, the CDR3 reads TGTGCCAGCAGCTGGGAACGGACAGGCTCCTACGAGCAGTACTTC. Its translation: CASSWERTGSYEQYF.

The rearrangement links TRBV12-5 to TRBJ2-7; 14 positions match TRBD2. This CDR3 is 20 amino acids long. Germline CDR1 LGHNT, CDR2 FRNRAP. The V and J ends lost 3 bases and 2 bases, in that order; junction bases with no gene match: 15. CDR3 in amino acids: CASGFLPSLTSGRETYEQYF. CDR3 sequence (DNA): TGTGCTAGTGGTTTCCTACCAAGCCTGACTAGCGGGAGGGAGACCTACGAGCAGTACTTC.

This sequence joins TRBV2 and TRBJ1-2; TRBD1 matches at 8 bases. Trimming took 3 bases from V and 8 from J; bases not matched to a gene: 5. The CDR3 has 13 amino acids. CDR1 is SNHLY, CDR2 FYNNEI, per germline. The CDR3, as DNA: TGTGCCAGCAGTGACAGGGGGCTTGTAGGCTACACCTTC. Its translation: CASSDRGLVGYTF. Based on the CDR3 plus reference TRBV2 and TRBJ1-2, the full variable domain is EPEVTQTPSHQVTQMGQEVILRCVPISNHLYFYWYRQILGQKVEFLVSFYNNEISEKSEIFDDQFSVERPDGSNFTLKIRSTKLEDSAMYFCASSDRGLVGYTFGSGTRLTVV.

The CDR3 sequence: CASKFAGGSYGYTF. DNA of the CDR3: TGTGCCAGCAAATTCGCAGGGGGTTCCTATGGCTACACCTTC. The rearrangement joins TRBV6-5 to TRBJ1-2; 7 nucleotides match TRBD1. J gave up 4 bases and V 7 bases, and 9 bases lay outside the gene matches. The CDR3 sequence is 14 residues long. Germline loops: CDR1 MNHEY, CDR2 SVGAGI.

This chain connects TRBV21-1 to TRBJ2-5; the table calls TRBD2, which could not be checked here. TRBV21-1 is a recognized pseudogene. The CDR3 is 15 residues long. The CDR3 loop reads CASANGGASDGTQYF. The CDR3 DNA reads TGTGCCAGCGCCAATGGGGGGGCGAGTGATGGGACCCAGTACTTC.

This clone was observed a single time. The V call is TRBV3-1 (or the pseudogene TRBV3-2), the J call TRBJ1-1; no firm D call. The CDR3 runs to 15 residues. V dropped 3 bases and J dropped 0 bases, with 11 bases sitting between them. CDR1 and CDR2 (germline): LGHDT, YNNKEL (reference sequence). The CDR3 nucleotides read TGTGCCAGCAGCCAGATAACCTCAGTGAACACTGAAGCTTTCTTT. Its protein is CASSQITSVNTEAFF.

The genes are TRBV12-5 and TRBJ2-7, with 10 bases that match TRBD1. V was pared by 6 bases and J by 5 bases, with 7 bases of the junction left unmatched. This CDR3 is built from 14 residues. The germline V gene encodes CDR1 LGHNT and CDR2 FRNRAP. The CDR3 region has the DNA TGTGCTAGTGGCCACCCGGGACAGGGGAACGAGCAGTACTTC. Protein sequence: CASGHPGQGNEQYF. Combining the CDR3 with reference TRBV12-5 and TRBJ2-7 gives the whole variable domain DARVTQTPRHKVTEMGQEVTMRCQPILGHNTVFWYRQTMMQGLELLAYFRNRAPLDDSGMPKDRFSAEMPDATLATLKIQPSEPRDSAVYFCASGHPGQGNEQYFGPGTRLTVT.

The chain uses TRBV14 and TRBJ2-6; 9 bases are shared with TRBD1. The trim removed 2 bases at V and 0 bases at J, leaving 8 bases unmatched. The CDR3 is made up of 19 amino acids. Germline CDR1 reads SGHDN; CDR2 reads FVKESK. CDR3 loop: CASSQSRDRVPSGANVLTF. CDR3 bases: TGTGCCAGCAGCCAAAGCCGGGACAGGGTTCCCTCTGGGGCCAACGTCCTGACTTTC. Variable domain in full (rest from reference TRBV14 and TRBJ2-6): EAGVTQFPSHSVIEKGQTVTLRCDPISGHDNLYWYRRVMGKEIKFLLHFVKESKQDESGMPNNRFLAERTGGTYSTLKVQPAELEDSGVYFCASSQSRDRVPSGANVLTFGAGSRLTVL.

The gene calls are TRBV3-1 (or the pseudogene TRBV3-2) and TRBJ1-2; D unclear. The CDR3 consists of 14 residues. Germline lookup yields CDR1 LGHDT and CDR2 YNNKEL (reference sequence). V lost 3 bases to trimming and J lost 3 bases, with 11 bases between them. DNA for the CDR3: TGTGCCAGCAGCCAGGGGTACGGGGACTATGGCTACACCTTC. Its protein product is CASSQGYGDYGYTF.

The DNA for the CDR3 is TGCGCCAGCTCTGGACATTCTGAGCTTAACTATGGCTACACCTTC. Its protein product is CASSGHSELNYGYTF. This chain connects TRBV5-1 to TRBJ1-2; TRBD1 is a possible D gene (5 bases). The ends were cut back, 7 bases at V and 1 base at J, with 17 bases in the middle. CDR1 is SGHRS, CDR2 YFSETQ, per germline. The CDR3 extends over 15 amino acids.